The 26 T cell receptor beta chains listed next were all sequenced from one sample in a study of shared clonotypes between healthy human individuals. Assay used: immunoSEQ multiplex PCR; TCRdb lists only in-frame clones, some missing. Of over 2 million clones in the sample, 92% are singletons; the top ten hold roughly 0.34%. The sample consisted of naive CD4+ T cells from PBMCs. Noted subset: CD45RA+ positively selected. The receptors were sampled from a man younger than 35 in good health. Some clones in this sample may be carry-over from other donors' samples.

The chain recombines TRBV28 with TRBJ2-7; D is possibly TRBD1 or TRBD2 (5 bases each). The CDR3 covers 17 residues. Germline V CDR1 and CDR2: MDHEN, SYDVKM. V was cut by 7 bases and J by 1 base, with 23 bases left in between. CDR3 bases: TGTGCCAGCACTCGGAGGCAGGGAAGGCTTTCGTCCTACGAGCAGTACTTC. Its translation is CASTRRQGRLSSYEQYF.

The V gene is TRBV7-9, the J gene TRBJ2-1; 10 positions agree with TRBD2. With V trimmed by 1 base and J by 7 bases, 13 bases remained unmatched. Germline V lookup: CDR1 SEHNR, CDR2 FQNEAQ (reference sequence). The CDR3 is 18 amino acids. CDR3 nucleotides: TGTGCCAGCAGCTTAGGTATTATGAAGCGGGAGGGCCAGAATGAGCAGTTCTTC. Protein: CASSLGIMKREGQNEQFF.

The chain employs TRBV7-6 and TRBJ2-1; 9 bases map to TRBD2. V lost 3 bases to trimming and J lost 6 bases; unmatched junction nucleotides: 3. Germline-derived CDR1 and CDR2 are SGHVS and FNYEAQ. CDR3 size: 14 residues. The CDR3 DNA follows: TGTGCCAGCAGCTTGGCGGGAGGGTCCAATGAGCAGTTCTTC. It translates to CASSLAGGSNEQFF.

This chain links TRBV4-1 with TRBJ2-1; D not certain. This CDR3 has 17 residues. The V end lost 1 base, the J end lost 7 bases, and 20 bases lay between the germline ends. Germline assignment: CDR1 MGHRA and CDR2 YSYEKL. CDR3 nucleotide sequence: TGCGCCAGCAGCCAAGGTAAGGCTCGGCAGATCGGGAATGAGCAGTTCTTC. This codes for CASSQGKARQIGNEQFF.

The table lists this clone with a count of one. The chain combines TRBV11-2 with TRBJ2-3, with D possibly being TRBD1 (6 bases). In germline, CDR1 is SGHAT, CDR2 FQNNGV. This CDR3 is 16 amino acids long. Trimming pared 1 base from V and 7 bases from J, leaving 18 bases between. CDR3 sequence: CASSLGGTRRANTQYF. In nucleotides, the CDR3 is TGTGCCAGCAGCTTAGGGGGGACAAGGCGGGCCAATACGCAGTATTTT. Supplemented by reference TRBV11-2 and TRBJ2-3, the full variable domain reads EAGVAQSPRYKIIEKRQSVAFWCNPISGHATLYWYQQILGQGPKLLIQFQNNGVVDDSQLPKDRFSAERLKGVDSTLKIQPAKLEDSAVYLCASSLGGTRRANTQYFGPGTRLTVL.

V usage is TRBV6-6 and J usage is TRBJ2-1; D is undetermined. Germline assignment: CDR1 MNHNY and CDR2 SVGAGI (reference sequence). This CDR3 is built from 12 residues. V was shortened by 5 bases and J by 9 bases, with 11 bases between the two germline ends. This CDR3 reads CASSDPKSEQFF. For the CDR3, the DNA is TGTGCCAGCAGTGACCCGAAAAGTGAGCAGTTCTTC.

This clone was seen repeatedly, ten times or more. The sample carries other DNA sequences with the same CDR3. This chain connects TRBV2 to TRBJ2-3, with D hard to call. The ends were cut back, 2 bases at V and 1 base at J, with 4 bases in the middle. The CDR3 is 13 residues long. CDR1 is SNHLY, CDR2 FYNNEI, per germline. The CDR3 DNA follows: TGTGCCAGCAGTGAATGGGGCACAGATACGCAGTATTTT. Protein sequence: CASSEWGTDTQYF.

The chain is built from TRBV7-9 and TRBJ2-1, with TRBD2 identical over 11 bases. CDR1 is SEHNR and CDR2 is FQNEAQ in the germline V gene (reference sequence). The CDR3 runs to 14 residues. The DNA of the CDR3 is TGTGCTACTAGCGGGAGTCCATCCTACAATGAGCAGTTCTTC. It encodes CATSGSPSYNEQFF.

The rearrangement joins TRBV6-5 to TRBJ2-7, with D hard to call. This CDR3 contains 15 residues. CDR1 and CDR2 (germline): MNHEY, SVGAGI. Trimming removed 2 bases at V and 0 bases at J, with 11 bases between. Written as DNA, the CDR3 is TGTGCCAGCAGTTACGGCGGCAGGCACTCCTACGAGCAGTACTTC. Translation gives CASSYGGRHSYEQYF.

A remark on this clone: Within the sample, other DNA sequences also encode this same CDR3. V gene TRBV28 combines with J gene TRBJ2-7; TRBD2 aligns across 7 bases. Germline trimming cut 6 bases from V and 2 bases from J; bases unmatched to any gene: 4. The germline V gene has CDR1 MDHEN and CDR2 SYDVKM. The CDR3 length is 13 residues. The CDR3 spells CASRRGSTYEQYF. DNA of the CDR3: TGTGCCAGCAGGCGCGGGAGCACCTACGAGCAGTACTTC.

The genes are TRBV7-3 and TRBJ2-3; D is uncertain. Between the trimmed V and J ends, which lost 5 bases and 6 bases, there was a span of 15 bases. The CDR3 has 14 residues. Germline V gene data show CDR1 as SGHTA and CDR2 as FQGTGA. The CDR3 DNA follows: TGTGCCAGCAGCCAACCTGGGTCCGCCGATACGCAGTATTTT. It translates to CASSQPGSADTQYF.

The chain is built from TRBV7-3 and TRBJ2-1; D may be TRBD1 or TRBD2 (5 bases each). The germline V gene has CDR1 SGHTA and CDR2 FQGTGA. The CDR3 is 14 amino acids. V was pared by 5 bases and J by 7 bases, with 15 bases between. CDR3 loop: CASSPGARRNEQFF. DNA of the CDR3: TGTGCCAGCAGCCCTGGGGCCAGGAGGAATGAGCAGTTCTTC.

The genes are TRBV7-7 and TRBJ2-3, with D possibly called TRBD1 or TRBD2 (6 bases each). Between the trimmed V and J ends, which lost 5 bases and 2 bases, there was a span of 17 bases. CDR1 and CDR2 from the germline V gene are SSHAT and FNYEAQ (reference sequence). The CDR3 contains 16 residues. The CDR3 coding sequence is TGTGCCAGCAGCACGGGGGCATTTGACCTCACAGATACGCAGTATTTT. It encodes CASSTGAFDLTDTQYF.

The J gene is TRBJ2-7, the V gene TRBV6-1; D possibly corresponds to TRBD2 (6 bases). V gave up 6 bases and J gave up 3 bases, with 18 bases separating them. Germline assignment: CDR1 MNHNS and CDR2 SASEGT. This CDR3 has 15 residues. CDR3 region: CASSRWDGGLYEQYF. The CDR3 DNA reads as TGTGCCAGCAGCAGATGGGACGGAGGGCTCTACGAGCAGTACTTC.

The V call is TRBV11-3, the J call TRBJ2-5; TRBD1 might be the D (5 bases). The CDR3 extends over 13 amino acids. The germline CDR1 and CDR2 sequences are SGHNT and YENEEA. Trimming took 0 bases from V and 5 from J, leaving 7 bases between them. CDR3 region: CASSLESGETQYF. The CDR3 DNA reads TGTGCCAGCAGCTTAGAGTCAGGGGAGACCCAGTACTTC.

The chain carries TRBV30 and TRBJ1-1, with no clear D. Trimming took 4 bases from V and 10 from J, leaving 13 bases between them. The CDR3 extends over 11 amino acids. Germline CDR1 GTSNPN, CDR2 SVGIG (reference sequence). This CDR3 reads CAWINPAGAFF. The DNA for the CDR3 is TGTGCCTGGATAAACCCAGCTGGAGCTTTCTTT.

V gene TRBV7-2 combines with J gene TRBJ2-3; D is uncertain. The CDR3 length is 16 residues. Germline V lookup: CDR1 SGHTA, CDR2 FQGNSA. Trimming stripped 1 base from V and 3 bases from J, with 14 bases between. The CDR3 DNA is TGTGCCAGCAGCTTAGGAGTAGACTGGCCTACAGATACGCAGTATTTT. The encoded protein is CASSLGVDWPTDTQYF. Full variable domain (rest looked up from reference TRBV7-2 and TRBJ2-3): GAGVSQSPSNKVTEKGKDVELRCDPISGHTALYWYRQSLGQGLEFLIYFQGNSAPDKSGLPSDRFSAERTGGSVSTLTIQRTQQEDSAVYLCASSLGVDWPTDTQYFGPGTRLTVL.

This clone has just one count. V and J are TRBV7-9 and TRBJ2-1; D call uncertain. Deletions cut 6 bases from V and 0 bases from J, with 6 bases between. CDR1 is SEHNR and CDR2 is FQNEAQ in the germline V gene (reference sequence). This CDR3 has 13 amino acids. The CDR3 sequence is CASRADSYNEQFF. CDR3 bases: TGTGCCAGCAGGGCGGACTCCTACAATGAGCAGTTCTTC.

This chain uses TRBV30 with TRBJ1-1; D not certain. CDR3 length: 14 amino acids. Germline loops: CDR1 GTSNPN, CDR2 SVGIG (reference sequence). V was trimmed by 1 base and J by 0 bases, leaving 9 bases between them. The CDR3 region is CAWSGVSMNTEAFF. The CDR3 DNA sequence: TGTGCCTGGAGTGGTGTATCAATGAACACTGAAGCTTTCTTT. Looking up the rest from reference TRBV30 and TRBJ1-1 gives the full variable domain: SQTIHQWPATLVQPVGSPLSLECTVEGTSNPNLYWYRQAAGRGLQLLFYSVGIGQISSEVPQNLSASRPQDRQFILSSKKLLLSDSGFYLCAWSGVSMNTEAFFGQGTRLTVV.

The CDR3 nucleotides are TGTGCCAGTAGTATCGAGTTGGGGGGACACTACGAGCAGTACTTC. It specifies CASSIELGGHYEQYF. This rearrangement joins TRBV19 to TRBJ2-7; the D call may be TRBD1 or TRBD2 (6 bases each). Trimming cost V 3 bases and J 3 bases, with 15 bases left between them. The CDR3 totals 15 residues. Per the germline V gene, CDR1 is LNHDA and CDR2 is SQIVND (reference sequence). Variable domain in full (rest from reference TRBV19 and TRBJ2-7): DGGITQSPKYLFRKEGQNVTLSCEQNLNHDAMYWYRQDPGQGLRLIYYSQIVNDFQKGDIAEGYSVSREKKESFPLTVTSAQKNPTAFYLCASSIELGGHYEQYFGPGTRLTVT.

For the CDR3, the DNA is TGTGCCAGCGCAGAGAACACCGGGGAGCTGTTTTTT. As protein: CASAENTGELFF. The rearrangement joins TRBV28 to TRBJ2-2; no clear D gene. With 8 bases removed from V and 1 base from J, the gap between germline ends came to 5 bases. The CDR3 sequence is 12 residues long. CDR1 and CDR2 from the germline V gene are MDHEN and SYDVKM. Looking up the rest from reference TRBV28 and TRBJ2-2 gives the full variable domain: DVKVTQSSRYLVKRTGEKVFLECVQDMDHENMFWYRQDPGLGLRLIYFSYDVKMKEKGDIPEGYSVSREKKERFSLILESASTNQTSMYLCASAENTGELFFGEGSRLTVL.

Only one count was recorded for this clone. The chain is built from TRBV27 and TRBJ2-4; TRBD2 is a possible D gene (5 bases). The CDR3 sequence is 14 residues long. V shed 7 bases and J shed 7 bases, with 17 bases lying between them. CDR1 and CDR2 (germline): MNHEY, SMNVEV (reference sequence). The CDR3 nucleotides read TGTGCCAGCACCTCAGTCCGGGGTAGGAACATTCAGTACTTC. Its translation is CASTSVRGRNIQYF.

The J gene is TRBJ2-2, the V gene TRBV7-2, with TRBD1 matching over 10 bases. Looked up from germline, CDR1 is SGHTA and CDR2 is FQGNSA. The trim removed 8 bases at V and 11 bases at J, leaving 17 bases unmatched. The CDR3 has 16 amino acids. The CDR3: CASRKPGTGDVVELFF. In DNA, the CDR3 is TGTGCCAGCCGGAAACCCGGGACAGGGGACGTGGTAGAGCTGTTTTTT.

The chain uses TRBV7-2 and TRBJ1-1; D remains ambiguous. This CDR3 region has 16 residues. The V end lost 1 base, the J end lost 1 base, and 13 bases lay between the germline ends. The germline V gene has CDR1 SGHTA and CDR2 FQGNSA. In DNA form, the CDR3 reads TGTGCCAGCAGCTTAGTACTTTGGGCGGGGAACACTGAAGCTTTCTTT. This codes for CASSLVLWAGNTEAFF. The variable domain in full, with the rest retrieved from reference TRBV7-2 and TRBJ1-1, is GAGVSQSPSNKVTEKGKDVELRCDPISGHTALYWYRQSLGQGLEFLIYFQGNSAPDKSGLPSDRFSAERTGGSVSTLTIQRTQQEDSAVYLCASSLVLWAGNTEAFFGQGTRLTVV.

The chain links TRBV10-2 to TRBJ2-1, with TRBD2 matching 7 bases. The CDR3 extends over 14 amino acids. V shed 8 bases and J 9 bases; nucleotides not matched to a gene: 13. CDR1 and CDR2 (germline): WSHSY, SAAADI. The CDR3 nucleotides read TGCGCCAGCCAACTGGCGGGACTATATACTGAGCAGTTCTTC. Translating gives CASQLAGLYTEQFF.

This chain uses TRBV19 with TRBJ2-7; no definite D call. Germline V gene lookup returns CDR1 LNHDA and CDR2 SQIVND (reference sequence). V was pared by 5 bases and J by 0 bases, with 17 bases between. This CDR3 has 16 residues. This CDR3 reads CASSPPGKVSSYEQYF. The CDR3 coding sequence is TGTGCCAGTAGTCCCCCCGGCAAGGTCAGCTCCTACGAGCAGTACTTC.